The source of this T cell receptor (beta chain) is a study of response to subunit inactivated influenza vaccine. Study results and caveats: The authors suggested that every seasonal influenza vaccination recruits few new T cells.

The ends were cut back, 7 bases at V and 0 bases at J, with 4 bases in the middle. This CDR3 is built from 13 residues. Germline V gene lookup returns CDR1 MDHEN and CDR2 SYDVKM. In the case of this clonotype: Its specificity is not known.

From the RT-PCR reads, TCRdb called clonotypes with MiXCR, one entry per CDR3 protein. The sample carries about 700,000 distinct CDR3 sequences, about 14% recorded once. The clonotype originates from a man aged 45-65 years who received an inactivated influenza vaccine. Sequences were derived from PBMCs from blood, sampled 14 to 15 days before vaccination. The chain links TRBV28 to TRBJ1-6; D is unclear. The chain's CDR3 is CASISSYNSPLHF. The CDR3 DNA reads TGTGCCAGCATTAGCTCCTATAATTCACCCCTCCACTTT.